This TCR beta chain originates from a study of T cell responses to AZD1222 COVID-19 vaccine. Notes on the study in general: Vaccination with two AZD1222 doses was followed by a rise in Spike-specific TCR breadth and depth.

Notes on this clone: The antigen is unknown.

Profiling relied on immunoSEQ multiplex PCR, and the TCRdb table lists in-frame clones only, not all of them. This sample has roughly 110,000 clones, with 90% found just once. Germline V gives CDR1 SGHRS, CDR2 YFSETQ. V was trimmed by 0 bases and J by 7 bases, leaving 8 bases between them. This CDR3 has 14 amino acids. The rearrangement joins TRBV5-1 to TRBJ1-6; tentatively, D is TRBD1 (5 bases). This sequence was found in an adult in good health. The sequences come from peripheral blood, collected on day 0 of AZD1222 vaccination. CDR3 loop: CASSLGGSNSPLHF. The CDR3, as DNA: TGCGCCAGCAGCTTGGGGGGCTCCAATTCACCCCTCCACTTT.